The next 8 T cell receptor beta chains were all read from a single sample in a study of CD8+ T cells in alopecia areata. Cutaneous lymph nodes were pooled and cells sorted by CD4, CD8alpha, NKG2D, NKG2ACE and more. RNA, once extracted, was reverse transcribed into cDNA for use as the sequencing template. Sequencing used immunoSEQ multiplex PCR; TCRdb keeps in-frame clones, though not all of them. Observed in the sample are 200,000 to 300,000 clones, none of them singletons. The material sequenced was CD4+ T cells sorted from a lymph node. The receptors originated from a C3H/HeJ mouse with alopecia areata. MHC haplotype of the mouse line: H2-k.

In its sample, this clone was seen a few times. Any gene name here is a mouse gene name. The read terminates 4 residues ahead of where the CDR3 ends, so the germline J gene completes it. The chain recombines TRBV19 with TRBJ2-7; 11 bases agree with TRBD2. CDR1 is FNHDT, CDR2 SITEND, per germline (reference sequence). CDR3 length: 15 residues. Trimming removed 5 bases from V and 0 bases from J; junction bases left unmatched: 4. The CDR3 loop reads CASRHGTGGSYEQYF. Partial CDR3 DNA: TGTGCCAGCAGGCACGGGACTGGGGGCTCCTAT.

This clone occurred a few times. Any gene name here is a mouse gene name. Read coverage stops 4 residues before the CDR3 terminus; the germline J gene supplies the remainder. The J gene is TRBJ2-4, the V gene TRBV13-1; 7 positions agree with TRBD1. CDR1 is NSHNY, CDR2 SYGAGN, per germline. CDR3 length: 13 amino acids. Partial CDR3 DNA: TGTGCCAGCAGTGTGGGACAGAAAAAC. Translation gives CASSVGQKN. The complete CDR3 sequence is CASSVGQKNTLYF.

Notes on this clone: The gene symbols are mouse symbols. The read stops 4 residues short of the end of the CDR3; the missing end is completed from the germline J gene. V usage is TRBV19 and J usage is TRBJ1-1; 11 positions agree with TRBD1. CDR1 and CDR2 (germline): FNHDT, SITEND (reference sequence). The CDR3 loop spans 15 amino acids. Losses at the gene ends were 3 bases for V and 4 bases for J; bases not matched to a gene: 5. The CDR3 region is CASSSPGQGGTEVFF. The sequenced CDR3 bases are TGTGCCAGCAGTAGCCCGGGACAGGGGGGCACA.

About this clone: Germline and genes: mouse. Incomplete CDR3 DNA: TGTGCCAGCAGTGATTTCCGGGGGGCCTAT. It encodes CASSDFRGAY. The full-length CDR3 reads as CASSDFRGAYEQYF. The chain joins TRBV13-3 to TRBJ2-7; D might be TRBD2 (6 bases). From the germline J gene comes the end of the CDR3, since the read stops 4 residues before it. V lost 1 base and J 2 bases, leaving 10 bases between the germline ends. This CDR3 has 14 amino acids. Germline V gives CDR1 NNHDY, CDR2 SYVADS.

This clone was counted a few times. Any gene name here is a mouse gene name. Sequencing ends 4 residues short of the CDR3 end; the germline J gene provides the rest. The same CDR3 also results from other DNA sequences found in this sample. The chain has TRBV5 and TRBJ2-7; the match to TRBD1 covers 7 bases. V was clipped by 3 bases and J by 0 bases; unmatched bases: 2. Germline CDR1 is LGHNA and CDR2 is YNLKQL (reference sequence). The CDR3 spans 14 residues. CDR3 sequence reads: CASSQDRSSYEQYF. The DNA read from the CDR3 is TGTGCCAGCAGCCAGGACAGGAGCTCCTAT.

A remark on this clone: The genes and germline here are from mouse. The read is 4 residues too short to cover the CDR3 end, so that end is filled in from the germline J gene. This same CDR3 is encoded by further DNA sequences in the sample. J is TRBJ1-2 and V is TRBV31; 8 bases agree with TRBD1. The CDR3 length is 13 residues. Per the germline V gene, CDR1 is GKSSPN and CDR2 is SITVG. J gave up 3 bases and V 3 bases, and 3 bases lay outside the gene matches. CDR3 DNA, as far as it was read: TGTGCCTGGAGGGACAGGGCGGACTCC. It translates to CAWRDRADS. The full CDR3 reads CAWRDRADSDYTF.

In regard to this clone: Genes here carry mouse names. The read stops 4 residues short of the end of the CDR3; the missing end is completed from the germline J gene. The V call is TRBV13-3, the J call TRBJ2-5; TRBD1 aligns across 8 bases. Germline assignment: CDR1 NNHDY and CDR2 SYVADS. The CDR3 is 14 residues long. The V gene end was trimmed by 5 bases and the J gene end by 3 bases; junction bases not matched to a gene: 5. CDR3 loop: CASRGQGGQDTQYF. The CDR3 DNA, read in part, is TGTGCCAGCAGAGGACAGGGTGGACAAGAC.

A note on this clone: Genes here carry mouse names. The read ends 4 residues before the CDR3 terminus; that terminus is restored from the germline J gene. The sample carries other DNA sequences with the same CDR3. The chain uses TRBV19 and TRBJ1-2, with a possible D match to TRBD1 (5 bases). CDR1 and CDR2 from the germline V gene are FNHDT and SITEND (reference sequence). The length of the CDR3 is 13 residues. The sequenced CDR3 bases are TGTGCCAGCAGCCGGCAGGGAGGGTCC. This encodes CASSRQGGS. The CDR3 in full is CASSRQGGSDYTF.